The 29 T cell receptor beta chains in this list originate from one sample, sequenced in a study of T cells in Graves' hyperthyroidism and ophthalmopathy. Amplification yielded TCR beta CDR3 regions, with RNA transcripts as the source. First-round RT-PCR of the TCR CDR3 relied on the HTBI primer set. MiXCR was run by TCRdb on the multiplex PCR reads, yielding one entry per CDR3 protein. The sample includes roughly 560,000 distinct CDR3 sequences, roughly 14% seen only once; the top ten take about 4.5%. Sequenced: blood. The receptors derive from a woman aged 40 to 55 with Graves' ophthalmopathy.

This clonotype was counted many times. The V and J genes are TRBV6-4 and TRBJ2-7, with 8 positions matching TRBD2. The trim removed 0 bases at V and 7 bases at J, leaving 8 bases unmatched. The V gene's germline CDR1 is MRHNA and CDR2 SNTAGT. The CDR3 loop spans 15 amino acids. The DNA for the CDR3 is TGTGCCAGCAGTGACTCTAGCGGGAAATACGGGGAGCAGTACTTC. It yields the protein CASSDSSGKYGEQYF.

This clonotype was seen many times. The chain has TRBV30 and TRBJ2-7, with 9 positions matching TRBD2. The CDR3 runs 15 residues. Germline CDR1 and CDR2: GTSNPN and SVGIG (reference sequence). With 0 bases clipped from V and 6 bases from J, the junction kept 9 bases outside the gene matches. In DNA form, the CDR3 reads TGTGCCTGGAGTGTAGGAGCGGGAGGCCCCGGCGAGCAGTACTTC. The encoded protein is CAWSVGAGGPGEQYF.

The sample holds many counts of this clonotype. The V and J genes are TRBV28 and TRBJ2-4; D gene uncertain. V lost 5 bases to trimming and J lost 3 bases, with 14 bases between them. The CDR3 consists of 15 residues. Germline values: CDR1 MDHEN, CDR2 SYDVKM. CDR3 residues: CASSPPQRVKNIQYF. The CDR3 DNA reads TGTGCCAGCAGTCCCCCCCAAAGAGTCAAAAACATTCAGTACTTC.

The chain joins TRBV6-4 to TRBJ2-5; D gene ambiguous. Germline V lookup: CDR1 MRHNA, CDR2 SNTAGT. The CDR3 sequence is 12 residues long. V shed 9 bases and J shed 2 bases, with 10 bases lying between them. The CDR3, as DNA: TGTGCCAGAAGTTACGGGCAAGAGACCCAGTACTTC. Translated, it gives CARSYGQETQYF.

This clonotype was observed at least ten times. The genes are TRBV28 and TRBJ2-7, with D possibly being TRBD1 or TRBD2 (6 bases each). The germline V gene encodes CDR1 MDHEN and CDR2 SYDVKM. Between the trimmed V and J ends, which lost 4 bases and 6 bases, there was a span of 13 bases. CDR3 size: 13 residues. CDR3 in amino acids: CASSSSGGFEQYF. The CDR3 bases are TGTGCCAGCAGTTCGTCCGGGGGCTTCGAGCAGTACTTC.

This clonotype has at least ten counts. The rearrangement uses TRBV15 and TRBJ2-7; 7 bases align to TRBD1. J lost 2 bases, V lost 2 bases, and 6 bases had no gene match. The CDR3 extends over 15 amino acids. Germline V gene sequence: CDR1 LNHNV, CDR2 YYDKDF (reference sequence). The CDR3 DNA reads as TGTGCCACCAGCAGACCGGGACAGAACACCTACGAGCAGTACTTC. It translates to CATSRPGQNTYEQYF. The whole variable domain, remainder taken from reference TRBV15 and TRBJ2-7, is DAMVIQNPRYQVTQFGKPVTLSCSQTLNHNVMYWYQQKSSQAPKLLFHYYDKDFNNEADTPDNFQSRRPNTSFCFLDIRSPGLGDTAMYLCATSRPGQNTYEQYFGPGTRLTVT.

This chain uses TRBV28 with TRBJ2-2; D remains ambiguous. Germline CDR1 is MDHEN and CDR2 is SYDVKM. V was cut by 4 bases and J by 1 base, with 13 bases left in between. The CDR3 is 16 amino acids. The CDR3 protein is CASSSYTVGNTGELFF. CDR3 sequence (DNA): TGTGCCAGCAGTTCCTATACGGTTGGGAACACCGGGGAGCTGTTTTTT.

This clonotype was picked up many times. J is TRBJ1-2 and V is TRBV27; D perhaps matches TRBD1 (6 bases). V was shortened by 5 bases and J by 4 bases, with 20 bases between the two germline ends. Germline V CDR1 and CDR2: MNHEY, SMNVEV (reference sequence). This CDR3 has 16 residues. CDR3 sequence reads: CASSPISTGPAYGYTF. In nucleotides, the CDR3 is TGTGCCAGCAGTCCGATTTCGACAGGACCAGCCTATGGCTACACCTTC.

The table lists this clonotype with many counts. The chain has TRBV7-2 and TRBJ2-5, with D tentatively TRBD1 or TRBD2 (6 bases each). The CDR3 covers 14 residues. V lost 4 bases to trimming and J lost 4 bases, with 13 bases between them. In germline, CDR1 is SGHTA, CDR2 FQGNSA. CDR3 protein: CASSSGGFRETQYF. DNA for the CDR3: TGTGCCAGCAGCTCCGGGGGCTTTCGAGAGACCCAGTACTTC.

In its sample, this clonotype was seen many times. The rearrangement uses TRBV19 and TRBJ2-7; 8 bases line up with TRBD1. The V segment lost 6 bases and the J segment 0 bases; nucleotides outside the gene matches: 4. The CDR3 is 14 amino acids. Germline V gene lookup returns CDR1 LNHDA and CDR2 SQIVND (reference sequence). The CDR3 here is CASRPGQGSYEQYF. Written as DNA, the CDR3 is TGTGCCAGTAGGCCTGGACAGGGCTCCTACGAGCAGTACTTC.

The sample holds many counts of this clonotype. The V and J genes are TRBV7-2 and TRBJ2-5, with D perhaps matching TRBD2 (6 bases). V dropped 5 bases and J dropped 4 bases, with 20 bases sitting between them. CDR1 SGHTA and CDR2 FQGNSA come from the germline V gene. The CDR3 is 16 amino acids. The CDR3 DNA follows: TGTGCCAGCAGCCGAGGGACCAAGGTCGGGGGAGAGACCCAGTACTTC. Its protein is CASSRGTKVGGETQYF.

This clonotype was seen repeatedly, ten times or more. The genes are TRBV10-2 and TRBJ2-5; 11 bases match TRBD2. Germline V gives CDR1 WSHSY, CDR2 SAAADI. The CDR3 has 16 amino acids. V lost 2 bases and J lost 2; bases outside the gene matches: 4. The CDR3 DNA reads as TGCGCCAGCAGTGAGCTAGCGGGGGGTTTTCAAGAGACCCAGTACTTC. This codes for CASSELAGGFQETQYF.

V usage is TRBV6-1 and J usage is TRBJ1-2; D not resolved. CDR1 MNHNS and CDR2 SASEGT come from the germline V gene. The CDR3 extends over 15 amino acids. The germline V and J ends were trimmed by 5 bases and 2 bases, with 15 bases remaining between them. CDR3 sequence (DNA): TGTGCCAGCAGTCGAACACCTAGAGCCAACTATGGCTACACCTTC. Encoded protein: CASSRTPRANYGYTF.

At least ten counts were recorded for this clonotype. This chain links TRBV28 with TRBJ2-7; D not resolved. CDR1 and CDR2 from the germline V gene are MDHEN and SYDVKM. Trimming pared 2 bases from V and 5 bases from J, leaving 16 bases between. The CDR3 consists of 15 residues. The CDR3 loop reads CASSLTLSGRHEQYF. DNA of the CDR3: TGTGCCAGCAGTTTAACCCTATCGGGCCGCCACGAGCAGTACTTC.

This chain uses TRBV6-2 or TRBV6-3 with TRBJ1-3, with TRBD1 matching 9 bases. Unmatched junction bases numbered 12, after V lost 6 bases and J lost 0 bases. This CDR3 is 18 amino acids long. Germline loops: CDR1 MNHEY, CDR2 SVGEGT. The CDR3: CASSHPLTGGSSGNTIYF. CDR3 coding DNA: TGTGCCAGCAGCCACCCCTTGACAGGGGGAAGCTCTGGAAACACCATATATTTT.

This clonotype showed up many times. The chain has TRBV30 and TRBJ2-7; TRBD2 matches 9 bases. Germline-derived CDR1 and CDR2 are GTSNPN and SVGIG (reference sequence). The CDR3 extends over 14 amino acids. V gave up 0 bases and J gave up 7 bases; unmatched junction bases: 7. This CDR3 reads CAWSVSSGSEEQYF. The CDR3 DNA reads as TGTGCCTGGAGTGTTAGTAGCGGGAGTGAAGAGCAGTACTTC.

At least ten counts were recorded for this clonotype. This chain joins TRBV12-3 or TRBV12-4 and TRBJ1-1; D uncertain. The V gene lost 3 bases and the J gene lost 6 bases, with 14 bases spanning the gap. CDR3 size: 14 residues. CDR3 protein: CASSLGSLIAEAFF. The CDR3 DNA is TGTGCCAGCAGTTTGGGGTCTTTGATTGCTGAAGCTTTCTTT.

This clonotype was counted many times. The CDR3 loop reads CASSFIGKHHTF. The CDR3 nucleotides are TGTGCCAGCAGTTTTATAGGGAAGCACCACACCTTC. The chain carries TRBV12-3 or TRBV12-4 and TRBJ1-2; no clear D. Trimming removed 3 bases from V and 12 bases from J, with 14 bases in between. The length of the CDR3 is 12 residues.

Turning to this clonotype: This may be a read error: a much more frequent sequence differs by one nucleotide. The chain has TRBV10-3 and TRBJ2-7, with D maybe TRBD2 (5 bases). The V gene lost 3 bases and the J gene lost 3 bases, with 15 bases spanning the gap. Germline CDR1 ENHRY, CDR2 SYGVKD. The CDR3 sequence is 15 residues long. The CDR3 region is CAISDSGLADYEQYF. CDR3 coding DNA: TGTGCCATCAGTGATTCCGGCCTAGCAGACTACGAGCAGTACTTC.

This clonotype was recorded many times. The chain joins TRBV7-9 to TRBJ1-1, with D possibly TRBD1 on 6 matching bases. The V and J ends lost 2 bases and 3 bases respectively, with 19 bases between them. This CDR3 is 17 amino acids long. Germline V gene lookup returns CDR1 SEHNR and CDR2 FQNEAQ (reference sequence). DNA for the CDR3: TGTGCCAGCAGCTTATTCGGGGACATATCGGAACACACTGAAGCTTTCTTT. Translation: CASSLFGDISEHTEAFF.

This clonotype was seen repeatedly, ten times or more. This chain links TRBV6-5 with TRBJ2-6; D not certain. This CDR3 contains 17 residues. The V and J ends lost 2 bases and 3 bases respectively, with 14 bases between them. Germline CDR1 is MNHEY and CDR2 is SVGAGI. The CDR3 spells CASSYGFTLGGANVLTF. The CDR3 DNA is TGTGCCAGCAGTTACGGGTTTACCTTGGGTGGGGCCAACGTCCTGACTTTC.

This clonotype was counted at least ten times. This rearrangement joins TRBV28 to TRBJ2-7; 9 nucleotides agree with TRBD1. The CDR3 runs 13 residues. CDR1 is MDHEN, CDR2 SYDVKM, per germline. J was trimmed by 5 bases and V by 8 bases; bases with no gene match: 7. CDR3 amino acids: CASSQGARDEQYF. The CDR3 nucleotides read TGTGCCAGCTCACAGGGGGCTCGGGACGAGCAGTACTTC.

This clonotype was seen repeatedly, ten times or more. The gene calls are TRBV12-3 or TRBV12-4 and TRBJ1-5; perhaps TRBD1 as D (6 bases). This CDR3 is 14 amino acids long. Deletions cut 5 bases from V and 6 bases from J, with 14 bases between. The CDR3 loop is CASSVVGGAQPQHF. CDR3 in DNA: TGTGCCAGCAGTGTCGTGGGGGGGGCTCAGCCCCAGCATTTT.

In regard to this clonotype: A read error is possible here, since a much larger clone lies one base away. The chain has TRBV12-3 or TRBV12-4 and TRBJ2-5, with D perhaps matching TRBD1 (5 bases). The V end was cut by 10 bases, the J end by 2 bases, with 14 bases between. This CDR3 spans 13 amino acids. The CDR3: CATQQVSQETQYF. The CDR3, as DNA: TGTGCCACCCAACAGGTATCTCAAGAGACCCAGTACTTC.

This clonotype was observed at least ten times. The chain couples TRBV5-1 to TRBJ1-5; tentative D call: TRBD1 (5 bases). Trimming left V 4 bases short and J 5 bases short, with 10 bases between. The CDR3 runs 13 residues. CDR1 and CDR2 from the germline V gene are SGHRS and YFSETQ. The CDR3 DNA follows: TGCGCCAGCAGCATGGGGGACCATCAGCCCCAGCATTTT. Translating gives CASSMGDHQPQHF. Full variable domain (outside the CDR3, taken from reference TRBV5-1 and TRBJ1-5): KAGVTQTPRYLIKTRGQQVTLSCSPISGHRSVSWYQQTPGQGLQFLFEYFSETQRNKGNFPGRFSGRQFSNSRSEMNVSTLELGDSALYLCASSMGDHQPQHFGDGTRLSIL.

CDR3 in DNA: TGTGCCACCAGTGATACGACAGGGGTACAGCCCCAGCATTTT. Residues: CATSDTTGVQPQHF. This sequence joins TRBV24-1 and TRBJ1-5; 8 bases are shared with TRBD1. Germline CDR1 and CDR2: KGHDR and SFDVKD. The junction had 4 bases not matched to a gene; V was cut back by 3 bases and J by 7 bases. CDR3 size: 14 residues.

CDR3 nucleotide sequence: TGTGCCAGCAGCCGGACAGCTTCCTATGGCTACACCTTC. Translated: CASSRTASYGYTF. The chain recombines TRBV14 with TRBJ1-2; D may be TRBD1 (6 bases). The CDR3 consists of 13 residues. Trimming left V 4 bases short and J 4 bases short, with 10 bases between. Germline CDR1 SGHDN, CDR2 FVKESK.

This clonotype appeared many times. The chain has TRBV12-3 or TRBV12-4 and TRBJ1-1; no reliable D call. The CDR3 has 14 amino acids. Trimming took off 1 base at V and 3 bases at J, with 9 bases between the two ends. Here the CDR3 reads CASSLDSWDTEAFF. The CDR3 nucleotides are TGTGCCAGCAGTTTAGACTCGTGGGACACTGAAGCTTTCTTT.

The V and J genes are TRBV6-1 and TRBJ1-1; D not certain. CDR3 length: 13 amino acids. Trimming left V 7 bases short and J 1 base short, with 10 bases between. The germline V gene has CDR1 MNHNS and CDR2 SASEGT. The chain's CDR3 is CASNLAWNTEAFF. CDR3 nucleotides: TGTGCCAGCAACCTAGCGTGGAACACTGAAGCTTTCTTT.